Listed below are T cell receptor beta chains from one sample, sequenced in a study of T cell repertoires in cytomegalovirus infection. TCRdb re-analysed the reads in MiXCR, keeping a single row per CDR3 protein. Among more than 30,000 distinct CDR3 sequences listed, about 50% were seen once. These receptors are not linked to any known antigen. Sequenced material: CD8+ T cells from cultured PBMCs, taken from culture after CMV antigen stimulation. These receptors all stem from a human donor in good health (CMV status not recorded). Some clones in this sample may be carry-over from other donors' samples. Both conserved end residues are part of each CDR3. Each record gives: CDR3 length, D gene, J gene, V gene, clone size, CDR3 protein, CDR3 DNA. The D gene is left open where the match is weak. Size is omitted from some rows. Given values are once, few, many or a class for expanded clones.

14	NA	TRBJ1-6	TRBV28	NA	CASGGSSYNSPLHF	TGTGCGAGCGGGGGGAGCTCCTATAATTCACCCCTCCACTTT
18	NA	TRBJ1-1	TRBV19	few	CASSKGPGQTTQNTEAFF	TGTGCCAGTAGTAAGGGACCCGGACAAACTACCCAGAACACTGAAGCTTTCTTT
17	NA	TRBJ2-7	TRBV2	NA	CASSEALQQGNSYEQYF	TGTGCCAGCAGTGAAGCGCTTCAACAGGGAAACTCCTACGAGCAGTACTTC
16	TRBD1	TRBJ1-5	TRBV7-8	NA	CASSLSGTGVNQPQHF	TGTGCCAGCAGCTTATCAGGGACAGGGGTCAATCAGCCCCAGCATTTT
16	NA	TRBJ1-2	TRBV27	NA	CASSFVGGGGGDGYTF	TGTGCCAGCAGCTTCGTAGGGGGGGGCGGCGGAGATGGCTACACCTTC
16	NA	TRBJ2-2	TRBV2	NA	CASSEEALQITGELFF	TGTGCCAGCAGTGAAGAGGCCCTCCAAATAACCGGGGAGCTGTTTTTT
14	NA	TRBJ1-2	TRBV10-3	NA	CAISEPSSAYGYTF	TGTGCCATCAGTGAGCCCTCCTCGGCCTATGGCTACACCTTC
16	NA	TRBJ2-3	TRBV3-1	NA	CASSQHGSQRTDTQYF	TGTGCCAGCAGCCAACATGGGTCCCAACGCACAGATACGCAGTATTTT
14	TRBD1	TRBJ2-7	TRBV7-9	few	CASSDRASTYEQYF	TGTGCCAGCAGCGACAGGGCGTCCACCTACGAGCAGTACTTC
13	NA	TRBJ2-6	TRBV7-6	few	CASSQDKFGVLTF	TGTGCCAGCAGCCAGGACAAGTTTGGCGTCCTGACTTTC
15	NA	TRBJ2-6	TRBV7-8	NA	CASSPRTTGANVLTF	TGTGCCAGCAGCCCGAGGACTACTGGGGCCAACGTCCTGACTTTC
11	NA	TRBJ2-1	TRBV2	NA	CASSNANEQFF	TGTGCCAGCAGTAACGCGAATGAGCAGTTCTTC
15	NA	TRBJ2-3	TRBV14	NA	CASSWGGISTDTQYF	TGTGCCAGCAGCTGGGGCGGGATATCCACAGATACGCAGTATTTT
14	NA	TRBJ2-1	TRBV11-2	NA	CASSRGSGHNEQFF	TGTGCCAGCAGCCGGGGTAGCGGACACAATGAGCAGTTCTTC
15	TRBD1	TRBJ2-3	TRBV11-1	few	CASSPADRATDTQYF	TGTGCCAGCAGCCCGGCGGACAGGGCCACAGATACGCAGTATTTT
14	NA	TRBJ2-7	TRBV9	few	CASSLGTEPYEQYF	TGTGCCTCCTCCCTTGGGACGGAGCCCTACGAGCAGTACTTC
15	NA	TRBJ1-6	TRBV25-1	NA	CASSSFGGMDTPLHF	TGTGCCAGCAGTTCCTTTGGGGGCATGGATACACCCCTCCACTTT
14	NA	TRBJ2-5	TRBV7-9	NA	CASSSTGFQETQYF	TGTGCCAGCAGCTCAACAGGGTTCCAAGAGACCCAGTACTTC
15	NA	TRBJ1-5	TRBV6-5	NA	CASSFNGQSNQPQHF	TGTGCCAGCAGTTTTAATGGACAGAGCAATCAGCCCCAGCATTTT
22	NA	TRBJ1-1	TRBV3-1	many	CASSQEWGLQGRGWTLNTEAFF	TGTGCCAGCAGCCAAGAATGGGGATTACAGGGTAGGGGATGGACCTTGAACACTGAAGCTTTCTTT
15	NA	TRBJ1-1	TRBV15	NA	CATSRDGAMNTEAFF	TGTGCCACCAGCAGAGATGGGGCTATGAACACTGAAGCTTTCTTT
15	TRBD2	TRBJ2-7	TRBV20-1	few	CSADRLAGNPYEQYF	TGCAGTGCTGACAGACTAGCGGGAAACCCCTACGAGCAGTACTTC
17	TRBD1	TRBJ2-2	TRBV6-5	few	CASSSWTGSLNTGELFF	TGTGCCAGCAGTTCCTGGACAGGGTCCCTGAACACCGGGGAGCTGTTTTTT
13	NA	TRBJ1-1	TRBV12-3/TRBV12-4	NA	CASSLLSNTEAFF	TGTGCCAGCAGTTTATTAAGTAACACTGAAGCTTTCTTT
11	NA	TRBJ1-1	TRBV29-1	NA	CSVGLPEQAFF	TGCAGCGTTGGACTACCCGAACAAGCTTTCTTT
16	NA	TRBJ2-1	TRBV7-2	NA	CATSLLARESRNEQFF	TGTGCCACCAGTTTACTAGCACGGGAATCGAGAAATGAGCAGTTCTTC
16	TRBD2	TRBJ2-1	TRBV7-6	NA	CASRHPLAGPHNEQFF	TGTGCCAGCAGGCATCCGCTAGCGGGGCCACACAATGAGCAGTTCTTC
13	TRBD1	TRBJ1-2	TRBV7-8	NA	CASSLYRGDGYTF	TGTGCCAGCAGCTTATACAGGGGGGATGGCTACACCTTC
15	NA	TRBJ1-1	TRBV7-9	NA	CASSFGGVVNTEAFF	TGTGCCAGCAGCTTTGGGGGGGTGGTGAACACTGAAGCTTTCTTT
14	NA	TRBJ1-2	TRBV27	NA	CASSPLGSNYGYTF	TGTGCCAGCAGCCCTCTGGGGTCTAACTATGGCTACACCTTC
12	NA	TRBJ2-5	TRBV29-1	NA	CSVSGGTETQYF	TGCAGCGTCTCTGGCGGGACGGAGACCCAGTACTTC
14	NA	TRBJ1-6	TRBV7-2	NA	CASSFGHSNSPLHF	TGTGCCAGCAGCTTCGGACACTCGAATTCACCCCTCCACTTT